Listed here are 30 T cell receptor beta chains from one sample, sequenced in a study of blood T cell repertoires in COVID-19. Some clones are missing from TCRdb's copy, which holds only in-frame ones; the method was immunoSEQ multiplex PCR. The table records 200,000 to 300,000 clones, roughly 79% of them present only once. The sample consisted of peripheral blood. Receptors were obtained from a woman at least 80 years old with COVID-19, enrolled during active disease.

In this sample, this clone turned up many times. The same CDR3 can be traced to other DNA sequences in this sample. J is TRBJ1-2 and V is TRBV5-1; 8 positions agree with TRBD1. The germline V gene has CDR1 SGHRS and CDR2 YFSETQ. V gave up 0 bases and J gave up 5 bases; unmatched junction bases: 3. CDR3 size: 14 residues. This CDR3 is CASSLGDRTYGYTF. DNA for the CDR3: TGCGCCAGCAGCTTGGGGGACAGGACTTATGGCTACACCTTC.

This clone appeared a single time. The rearrangement uses TRBV16 and TRBJ1-1; the D gene is possibly TRBD1 (6 bases). Looked up from germline, CDR1 is KGHSY and CDR2 is FQNENV. V dropped 0 bases and J dropped 5 bases, with 16 bases sitting between them. The CDR3 sequence is 16 residues long. The CDR3 sequence is CASSQSPFQGWTEAFF. CDR3 nucleotides: TGTGCCAGCAGCCAATCTCCCTTCCAGGGGTGGACTGAAGCTTTCTTT.

The chain employs TRBV19 and TRBJ1-1; D is possibly TRBD1 (5 bases). Germline V gene data show CDR1 as LNHDA and CDR2 as SQIVND (reference sequence). V lost 1 base, J lost 5 bases, and 20 bases lay in between. CDR3 length: 17 amino acids. The CDR3 protein is CASSIGLGAVGRTEAFF. In DNA form, the CDR3 reads TGTGCCAGTAGTATAGGCCTTGGGGCAGTAGGACGAACTGAAGCTTTCTTT.

The V gene is TRBV28, the J gene TRBJ2-1; 8 nucleotides match TRBD2. The CDR3 runs 14 residues. Germline V gives CDR1 MDHEN, CDR2 SYDVKM. V dropped 6 bases and J dropped 6; count of bases not matched to a gene: 7. Here the CDR3 DNA reads TGTGCCAGCAGAAAATCCGGGACTAGCAATGAGCAGTTCTTC. This gives the protein CASRKSGTSNEQFF.

V gene TRBV5-6 combines with J gene TRBJ1-1; the D gene is possibly TRBD1 (5 bases). This CDR3 region has 16 residues. Germline V gives CDR1 SGHDT, CDR2 YYEEEE. Between the trimmed V and J ends, which lost 1 base and 1 base, there was a span of 14 bases. In nucleotides, the CDR3 is TGTGCCAGCAGCTTGTTGGGGCGTGGACGGAACACTGAAGCTTTCTTT. This sequence encodes CASSLLGRGRNTEAFF.

The gene calls are TRBV6-6 and TRBJ1-4, with D possibly matching TRBD1 (6 bases). V was clipped by 6 bases and J by 4 bases, with 18 bases between them. This CDR3 region has 16 residues. Germline lookup yields CDR1 MNHNY and CDR2 SVGAGI (reference sequence). CDR3 sequence (DNA): TGTGCCAGCAGCTATAGGGGGATGGTCAATAATGAAAAACTGTTTTTT. Protein sequence: CASSYRGMVNNEKLFF.

The V and J genes are TRBV19 and TRBJ1-5; D might be TRBD1 (5 bases). The ends were cut back, 7 bases at V and 5 bases at J, with 12 bases in the middle. The CDR3 spans 13 residues. Per germline, CDR1 LNHDA and CDR2 SQIVND (reference sequence). CDR3 DNA: TGTGCCAGTAAGACAGACAGTTATCAGCCCCAGCATTTT. It encodes CASKTDSYQPQHF. The full variable domain, in which reference TRBV19 and TRBJ1-5 provide the parts outside the CDR3, is DGGITQSPKYLFRKEGQNVTLSCEQNLNHDAMYWYRQDPGQGLRLIYYSQIVNDFQKGDIAEGYSVSREKKESFPLTVTSAQKNPTAFYLCASKTDSYQPQHFGDGTRLSIL.

The chain uses TRBV21-1 and TRBJ2-5; the table assigns TRBD1, which was not confirmed against the DNA. TRBV21-1 is an annotated pseudogene. The CDR3 length is 15 residues. The CDR3 DNA follows: TGTGCCACGAGTGGTGACAGGGGTTGGCAAGAGACCCAGTACTTC. Its translation is CATSGDRGWQETQYF.

Comments on this clone: This sample also contains other DNA sequences that code for the same CDR3. This chain uses TRBV9 with TRBJ1-4; D call uncertain. From germline, CDR1 is SGDLS and CDR2 YYNGEE. Trimming took 0 bases from V and 0 from J, leaving 6 bases between them. The CDR3 extends over 15 amino acids. Here the CDR3 DNA reads TGTGCCAGCAGCGTAGCTCCAGCAACTAATGAAAAACTGTTTTTT. The encoded protein is CASSVAPATNEKLFF.

CDR3 DNA sequence: TGCGCCAGCAGCCCACAGGATTCTAGGGACATTCAGTACTTC. Protein sequence: CASSPQDSRDIQYF. The chain couples TRBV5-1 to TRBJ2-4, with a tentative D call TRBD1 (5 bases). V was pared by 4 bases and J by 8 bases, with 16 bases between. Germline CDR1 SGHRS, CDR2 YFSETQ. CDR3 length: 14 residues. Full variable domain (remainder filled in from reference TRBV5-1 and TRBJ2-4): KAGVTQTPRYLIKTRGQQVTLSCSPISGHRSVSWYQQTPGQGLQFLFEYFSETQRNKGNFPGRFSGRQFSNSRSEMNVSTLELGDSALYLCASSPQDSRDIQYFGAGTRLSVL.

This clone was counted at least ten times. The same CDR3 arises from other DNA sequences in this sample as well. The chain combines TRBV9 with TRBJ1-5; the match to TRBD1 covers 8 bases. The CDR3 sequence is 14 residues long. V was clipped by 4 bases and J by 2 bases; unmatched bases: 2. CDR1 and CDR2 from the germline V gene are SGDLS and YYNGEE. CDR3: CASSPTGGNQPQHF. The DNA for the CDR3 is TGTGCCAGCAGCCCGACAGGGGGCAATCAGCCCCAGCATTTT.

The V gene is TRBV5-1, the J gene TRBJ2-1, with D hard to call. Germline CDR1 reads SGHRS; CDR2 reads YFSETQ. The V end was cut by 0 bases, the J end by 7 bases, with 5 bases between. The CDR3 has 12 amino acids. CDR3 sequence (DNA): TGCGCCAGCAGCTTGGTCCGGAATGAGCAGTTCTTC. Protein: CASSLVRNEQFF.

This clone was observed once. This same CDR3 is encoded by further DNA sequences in the sample. The J gene is TRBJ2-1, the V gene TRBV11-3; 11 bases align to TRBD2. This CDR3 contains 15 residues. V lost 5 bases, J lost 4 bases, and 4 bases stayed unmatched. The germline gives CDR1 SGHNT, CDR2 YENEEA. CDR3 protein: CASSRGTSGYNEQFF. The CDR3 DNA is TGTGCCAGCAGCCGAGGGACTAGCGGTTACAATGAGCAGTTCTTC.

J is TRBJ1-3 and V is TRBV7-2; unclear D gene. Per the germline V gene, CDR1 is SGHTA and CDR2 is FQGNSA. This CDR3 is built from 13 residues. V was pared by 1 base and J by 6 bases, with 7 bases between. In nucleotides, the CDR3 is TGTGCCAGCAGCTTAGGCGGCTTAAACACCATATATTTT. This translates into CASSLGGLNTIYF.

The rearrangement links TRBV28 to TRBJ1-6; a weak D match, TRBD1 (6 bases). The germline V and J ends were trimmed by 8 bases and 7 bases, with 15 bases remaining between them. Germline CDR1 reads MDHEN; CDR2 reads SYDVKM. The CDR3 is 14 residues long. The CDR3 loop is CASWGPFSNSPLHF. DNA for the CDR3: TGTGCCAGCTGGGGGCCCTTCTCAAATTCACCCCTCCACTTT.

The rearrangement uses TRBV4-2 and TRBJ1-1, with 7 nucleotides matching TRBD1. Germline V gives CDR1 LGHNA, CDR2 YNFKEQ. The CDR3 has 15 amino acids. V shed 3 bases, J shed 4 bases, and the junction held 8 bases outside the gene matches. The CDR3 DNA reads TGTGCCAGCAGCCAGACAGGGTCAGAGGGCACTGAAGCTTTCTTT. Protein: CASSQTGSEGTEAFF.

The rearrangement links TRBV11-3 to TRBJ2-7; D possibly corresponds to TRBD2 (5 bases). The CDR3 is 13 residues long. V lost 1 base and J lost 2, with 6 bases in between. Germline CDR1 SGHNT, CDR2 YENEEA. The CDR3: CASSLGRAYEQYF. CDR3 coding DNA: TGTGCCAGCAGCTTAGGGCGGGCCTACGAGCAGTACTTC.

This clone was recorded only once. This rearrangement joins TRBV2 to TRBJ2-7; no firm D call. CDR1 and CDR2 from the germline V gene are SNHLY and FYNNEI. The CDR3 consists of 13 residues. Trimming shortened V by 3 bases and J by 2 bases, and 8 bases separated the two germline ends. As DNA, the CDR3 is TGTGCCAGCAGTGAGGTCCTAGCCTACGAGCAGTACTTC. Its protein is CASSEVLAYEQYF.

The chain joins TRBV11-2 to TRBJ2-1, with 10 bases fitting TRBD2. V was clipped by 1 base and J by 7 bases; unmatched bases: 13. The germline CDR1 and CDR2 sequences are SGHAT and FQNNGV. There are 18 residues in the CDR3. Here the CDR3 DNA reads TGTGCCAGCAGCTTAGGCAACCTAGCGGGAGCGTCCGGGAATGAGCAGTTCTTC. Translating it yields CASSLGNLAGASGNEQFF.

CDR3 DNA sequence: TGTGCCAGCAGCCCCGGACAGCGTTACTATGGCTACACCTTC. It is translated as CASSPGQRYYGYTF. This chain connects TRBV6-5 to TRBJ1-2, with D perhaps matching TRBD1 (6 bases). The CDR3 length is 14 residues. The V gene lost 6 bases and the J gene lost 3 bases, with 14 bases spanning the gap. CDR1 MNHEY and CDR2 SVGAGI come from the germline V gene.

The V gene is TRBV5-1, the J gene TRBJ2-5; TRBD2 agrees at 8 bases. The CDR3 contains 15 residues. The junction had 5 bases not matched to a gene; V was cut back by 1 base and J by 3 bases. Germline V gene sequence: CDR1 SGHRS, CDR2 YFSETQ. The CDR3: CASSLSGRGEETQYF. The CDR3 DNA reads as TGCGCCAGCAGCTTGTCCGGGAGGGGGGAAGAGACCCAGTACTTC.

A note on this clone: An end of the junction does not agree with germline; a read error may underlie this. J is TRBJ2-7 and V is TRBV28; no clear D gene. CDR3 length: 15 amino acids. Per the germline V gene, CDR1 is MDHEN and CDR2 is SYDVKM. The CDR3 sequence: CAGSSATESAYEQYF. The CDR3, as DNA: TGTGCCGGCAGTTCTGCTACAGAGTCAGCCTACGAGCAGTACTTC.

The V call is TRBV15, the J call TRBJ1-4, with TRBD1 matching over 7 bases. CDR3 length equals 15 residues. The V and J ends lost 3 bases and 5 bases, in that order; junction bases with no gene match: 6. The germline V gene has CDR1 LNHNV and CDR2 YYDKDF (reference sequence). CDR3 DNA: TGTGCCACCAGCAGCTGGGGACAGTTGAATGAAAAACTGTTTTTT. Translated: CATSSWGQLNEKLFF. Filled out from reference TRBV15 and TRBJ1-4, the complete variable domain reads DAMVIQNPRYQVTQFGKPVTLSCSQTLNHNVMYWYQQKSSQAPKLLFHYYDKDFNNEADTPDNFQSRRPNTSFCFLDIRSPGLGDTAMYLCATSSWGQLNEKLFFGSGTQLSVL.

The V and J genes are TRBV21-1 and TRBJ1-2; TRBD1 is taken as the D call from the table, unchecked against the DNA. TRBV21-1 is a pseudogene. The CDR3 is 13 amino acids. The CDR3 DNA reads as TGTGCCAGCAGCAACAGGACAGGGTACGGCTACACCTTC. Translated: CASSNRTGYGYTF.

This clone has just one count. The chain joins TRBV11-2 to TRBJ2-1, with 12 bases that match TRBD2. The length of the CDR3 is 15 residues. Germline V gene sequence: CDR1 SGHAT, CDR2 FQNNGV. With 5 bases clipped from V and 6 bases from J, the junction kept 5 bases outside the gene matches. The CDR3: CASSPTSGGSNEQFF. DNA for the CDR3: TGTGCCAGCAGCCCAACTAGCGGGGGGTCCAATGAGCAGTTCTTC.

The CDR3 region has the DNA TGTGCCAGCAGTTCCCCCGGGGGTGGGACCGGGGAGCTGTTTTTT. It specifies CASSSPGGGTGELFF. The rearrangement joins TRBV28 to TRBJ2-2; a weak D match, TRBD2 (6 bases). Germline CDR1 and CDR2: MDHEN and SYDVKM. This CDR3 is built from 15 residues. Deletions cut 4 bases from V and 5 bases from J, with 14 bases between.

V is TRBV30 and J is TRBJ2-2; no definite D call. This CDR3 spans 18 amino acids. V gave up 1 base and J gave up 3 bases, with 21 bases separating them. CDR1 and CDR2 from the germline V gene are GTSNPN and SVGIG (reference sequence). In nucleotides, the CDR3 is TGTGCCTGGAGTGCCCCCCCACCCGGGTGGGTTGACACCGGGGAGCTGTTTTTT. It translates to CAWSAPPPGWVDTGELFF. Based on the CDR3 plus reference TRBV30 and TRBJ2-2, the full variable domain is SQTIHQWPATLVQPVGSPLSLECTVEGTSNPNLYWYRQAAGRGLQLLFYSVGIGQISSEVPQNLSASRPQDRQFILSSKKLLLSDSGFYLCAWSAPPPGWVDTGELFFGEGSRLTVL.

The V gene is TRBV6-5, the J gene TRBJ1-2; D call uncertain. The germline CDR1 and CDR2 sequences are MNHEY and SVGAGI. The ends were cut back, 6 bases at V and 2 bases at J, with 10 bases in the middle. The CDR3 covers 13 residues. The DNA of the CDR3 is TGTGCCAGCAGCGCCACTATCAACTATGGCTACACCTTC. Translated: CASSATINYGYTF.

In this sample, this clone turned up many times. This sequence joins TRBV25-1 and TRBJ2-5; D is possibly TRBD2 (5 bases). V gave up 7 bases and J gave up 6 bases, with 18 bases separating them. This CDR3 is 14 amino acids long. Germline V CDR1 and CDR2: MGHDK, SYGVNS. The CDR3 here is CASTTPGLTKTQYF. In nucleotides, the CDR3 is TGTGCCAGCACTACCCCCGGACTCACAAAGACCCAGTACTTC.

This clone was detected many times. The genes are TRBV5-1 and TRBJ2-7; D unclear. The length of the CDR3 is 15 residues. V was clipped by 4 bases and J by 0 bases, with 14 bases between them. Germline V lookup: CDR1 SGHRS, CDR2 YFSETQ. CDR3 in DNA: TGCGCCAGCAGCCAGAAAGCGTCAAGCTCCTACGAGCAGTACTTC. It encodes CASSQKASSSYEQYF.